These 21 T cell receptor beta chains originate from one sample sequenced in a study of blood T cell repertoires in COVID-19. Repertoires were generated with immunoSEQ multiplex PCR, while TCRdb's copy carries only in-frame clones and drops some. The sample lists 100,000 to 150,000 clones, 86% occurring once. What was sequenced was PBMCs or T cells enriched from blood (not recorded which). Every receptor here comes from a woman aged 45-59 years who had recovered from COVID-19.

In DNA, the CDR3 is TGTGCCAGTAGTATATTGGTTGGCCCTCAGCCCCAGCATTTT. Its translation: CASSILVGPQPQHF. This chain links TRBV19 with TRBJ1-5; D remains ambiguous. The CDR3 consists of 14 residues. Trimming cost V 2 bases and J 6 bases, with 11 bases left between them. Germline V gene lookup returns CDR1 LNHDA and CDR2 SQIVND (reference sequence).

Only one count was recorded for this clone. The rearrangement links TRBV7-9 to TRBJ1-1; D gene uncertain. The CDR3 has 14 amino acids. Germline V lookup: CDR1 SEHNR, CDR2 FQNEAQ (reference sequence). Trimming cost V 3 bases and J 1 base, with 9 bases left between them. CDR3 region: CASSFGLANTEAFF. Written as DNA, the CDR3 is TGTGCCAGCAGCTTCGGTTTAGCGAACACTGAAGCTTTCTTT.

The rearrangement uses TRBV27 and TRBJ2-7; D remains unclear. The CDR3 spans 12 residues. Germline CDR1 and CDR2: MNHEY and SMNVEV (reference sequence). V gave up 5 bases and J gave up 3 bases, with 8 bases separating them. The CDR3 region is CASSNSLYEQYF. Here the CDR3 DNA reads TGTGCCAGCAGTAACTCCCTCTACGAGCAGTACTTC.

This chain uses TRBV19 with TRBJ1-1; a weak D match, TRBD1 (6 bases). Trimming cost V 8 bases and J 0 bases, with 13 bases left between them. This CDR3 contains 14 residues. The germline V gene encodes CDR1 LNHDA and CDR2 SQIVND (reference sequence). CDR3 in DNA: TGTGCCAGTGGGCTGACAGGCTTGAACACTGAAGCTTTCTTT. Its translation: CASGLTGLNTEAFF.

The CDR3 reads CASRPRTALDGYTF. Here the CDR3 DNA reads TGTGCCAGCAGACCCCGGACAGCTCTGGATGGCTACACCTTC. The gene calls are TRBV6-1 and TRBJ1-2; tentative D call: TRBD1 (6 bases). The germline V gene has CDR1 MNHNS and CDR2 SASEGT. This CDR3 comprises 14 residues. V was shortened by 6 bases and J by 6 bases, with 17 bases between the two germline ends.

DNA for the CDR3: TGTGCCAGCAGGATACAGAATAGCAATCAGCCCCAGCATTTT. It specifies CASRIQNSNQPQHF. J is TRBJ1-5 and V is TRBV7-2; D not resolved. Trimming stripped 6 bases from V and 0 bases from J, with 9 bases between. Germline CDR1 and CDR2: SGHTA and FQGNSA. This CDR3 is built from 14 residues.

This clone has a handful of counts. The chain recombines TRBV7-2 with TRBJ2-2, with 8 bases fitting TRBD1. CDR1 SGHTA and CDR2 FQGNSA come from the germline V gene. The ends lost 1 base at V and 5 bases at J; junction bases unmatched: 3. The CDR3 loop spans 15 amino acids. CDR3 sequence: CASSLGDRRTGELFF. CDR3 sequence (DNA): TGTGCCAGCAGCTTAGGGGACAGGAGAACCGGGGAGCTGTTTTTT. The full variable domain, with the rest looked up from reference TRBV7-2 and TRBJ2-2, is GAGVSQSPSNKVTEKGKDVELRCDPISGHTALYWYRQSLGQGLEFLIYFQGNSAPDKSGLPSDRFSAERTGGSVSTLTIQRTQQEDSAVYLCASSLGDRRTGELFFGEGSRLTVL.

In its sample, this clone was seen a few times. The chain carries TRBV7-8 and TRBJ1-1; possibly TRBD1 for D (6 bases). Trimming removed 5 bases from V and 8 bases from J, with 15 bases in between. CDR1 and CDR2 (germline): SGHVS, FQNEAQ. This CDR3 comprises 13 residues. In DNA, the CDR3 is TGTGCCAGCAGCCCCCCAGGGGAGGGCGAAGCTTTCTTT. Residues: CASSPPGEGEAFF.

The chain is built from TRBV3-1 (or the pseudogene TRBV3-2) and TRBJ1-5; D may be TRBD1 (6 bases). Per germline, CDR1 LGHDT and CDR2 YNNKEL (reference sequence). The CDR3 is 16 amino acids. Trimming removed 3 bases from V and 0 bases from J, with 12 bases in between. In DNA form, the CDR3 reads TGTGCCAGCAGCCAGAGTGGGGGCTATAGCAATCAGCCCCAGCATTTT. Translating it yields CASSQSGGYSNQPQHF.

The genes are TRBV7-8 and TRBJ1-2; D possibly corresponds to TRBD1 (6 bases). In germline, CDR1 is SGHVS, CDR2 FQNEAQ. The CDR3 is made up of 13 amino acids. Trimming removed 4 bases from V and 4 bases from J, with 10 bases in between. CDR3 nucleotides: TGTGCCAGCAGCTACGACAGGAGCTATGGCTACACCTTC. It encodes CASSYDRSYGYTF.

V usage is TRBV7-8 and J usage is TRBJ2-3; 7 bases fit TRBD1. CDR1 is SGHVS, CDR2 FQNEAQ, per germline. Trimming cost V 3 bases and J 6 bases; bases outside gene matches: 9. The length of the CDR3 is 15 residues. The CDR3 region is CASSLGGQGVDTQYF. In DNA, the CDR3 is TGTGCCAGCAGCTTGGGCGGTCAGGGGGTCGATACGCAGTATTTT.

This rearrangement joins TRBV13 to TRBJ2-7; 7 bases are a match to TRBD1. Unmatched junction bases numbered 12, after V lost 5 bases and J lost 5 bases. Germline loops: CDR1 PRHDT, CDR2 FYEKMQ (reference sequence). The CDR3 sequence is 15 residues long. The CDR3 here is CASSQTNRGHHEQYF. DNA for the CDR3: TGTGCCAGCAGCCAAACGAACAGGGGCCACCACGAGCAGTACTTC.

This clone has only one observation. J is TRBJ2-1 and V is TRBV5-1, with 8 bases fitting TRBD2. The V and J ends lost 4 bases and 8 bases, in that order; junction bases with no gene match: 11. The length of the CDR3 is 15 residues. CDR1 is SGHRS, CDR2 YFSETQ, per germline. The CDR3 is CASSPSGGPDDEQFF. CDR3 nucleotide sequence: TGCGCCAGCAGCCCCAGCGGGGGACCCGACGATGAGCAGTTCTTC. The whole variable domain, remainder taken from reference TRBV5-1 and TRBJ2-1, is KAGVTQTPRYLIKTRGQQVTLSCSPISGHRSVSWYQQTPGQGLQFLFEYFSETQRNKGNFPGRFSGRQFSNSRSEMNVSTLELGDSALYLCASSPSGGPDDEQFFGPGTRLTVL.

The rearrangement joins TRBV4-1 to TRBJ2-3, with 7 nucleotides matching TRBD1. Germline values: CDR1 MGHRA, CDR2 YSYEKL. The CDR3 is 13 residues long. J gave up 5 bases and V 5 bases, and 4 bases lay outside the gene matches. CDR3 sequence: CASSATGVDTQYF. CDR3 bases: TGCGCCAGCAGCGCAACAGGGGTAGATACGCAGTATTTT.

The V and J genes are TRBV3-1 (or the pseudogene TRBV3-2) and TRBJ1-6; no reliable D call. This CDR3 spans 14 amino acids. V was pared by 8 bases and J by 10 bases, with 18 bases between. Germline CDR1 and CDR2: LGHDT and YNNKEL (reference sequence). The CDR3 loop is CASRFMAGNSPLHF. CDR3 in DNA: TGTGCCAGCCGATTCATGGCGGGAAACTCACCCCTCCACTTT.

The chain combines TRBV18 with TRBJ1-5, with D possibly TRBD1 on 5 matching bases. The CDR3 sequence is 15 residues long. Germline V gives CDR1 KGHSH, CDR2 LQKENI. Trimming left V 6 bases short and J 2 bases short, with 14 bases between. CDR3 in DNA: TGTGCCAGCTCCCCGGCAGGGTGGGGCAATCAGCCCCAGCATTTT. Translated: CASSPAGWGNQPQHF.

This clone has only a few counts. The rearrangement links TRBV4-1 to TRBJ1-5, with D possibly matching TRBD1 (5 bases). CDR1 and CDR2 from the germline V gene are MGHRA and YSYEKL. The V and J ends lost 1 base and 2 bases respectively, with 12 bases between them. This CDR3 comprises 16 residues. The CDR3 nucleotides read TGCGCCAGCAGCCAAGCACCAGGGTTGGGCAATCAGCCCCAGCATTTT. The encoded protein is CASSQAPGLGNQPQHF.

The chain uses TRBV2 and TRBJ1-2; D is uncertain. Germline V CDR1 and CDR2: SNHLY, FYNNEI. The CDR3 is 14 amino acids. Trimming removed 4 bases from V and 3 bases from J, with 12 bases in between. The CDR3: CASSGSLGDYGYTF. The DNA of the CDR3 is TGTGCCAGCAGTGGTTCGCTGGGAGACTATGGCTACACCTTC. The full variable domain, completed using reference TRBV2 and TRBJ1-2, is EPEVTQTPSHQVTQMGQEVILRCVPISNHLYFYWYRQILGQKVEFLVSFYNNEISEKSEIFDDQFSVERPDGSNFTLKIRSTKLEDSAMYFCASSGSLGDYGYTFGSGTRLTVV.

The rearrangement links TRBV7-2 to TRBJ1-1, with D possibly being TRBD1 (6 bases). The CDR3 covers 16 residues. Trimming shortened V by 6 bases and J by 4 bases, and 21 bases separated the two germline ends. Germline CDR1 is SGHTA and CDR2 is FQGNSA. CDR3 amino acids: CASRWCRGGPCTEAFF. CDR3 coding DNA: TGTGCCAGCAGATGGTGCCGGGGGGGGCCTTGCACTGAAGCTTTCTTT.

The chain carries TRBV5-1 and TRBJ1-4; D is unresolved. CDR1 and CDR2 from the germline V gene are SGHRS and YFSETQ. There are 14 residues in the CDR3. V shed 2 bases and J shed 2 bases, with 7 bases lying between them. The CDR3 reads CASSLQPTNEKLFF. In DNA, the CDR3 is TGCGCCAGCAGCTTACAGCCTACTAATGAAAAACTGTTTTTT. The full variable domain, completed using reference TRBV5-1 and TRBJ1-4, is KAGVTQTPRYLIKTRGQQVTLSCSPISGHRSVSWYQQTPGQGLQFLFEYFSETQRNKGNFPGRFSGRQFSNSRSEMNVSTLELGDSALYLCASSLQPTNEKLFFGSGTQLSVL.

This clone showed up just once. The J gene is TRBJ1-1, the V gene TRBV2; D remains ambiguous. This CDR3 region has 14 residues. The germline V and J ends were trimmed by 6 bases and 5 bases, with 16 bases remaining between them. Germline V lookup: CDR1 SNHLY, CDR2 FYNNEI. The CDR3 protein is CASSSSLGETEAFF. CDR3 DNA sequence: TGTGCCAGCAGCTCTTCACTTGGGGAGACTGAAGCTTTCTTT.